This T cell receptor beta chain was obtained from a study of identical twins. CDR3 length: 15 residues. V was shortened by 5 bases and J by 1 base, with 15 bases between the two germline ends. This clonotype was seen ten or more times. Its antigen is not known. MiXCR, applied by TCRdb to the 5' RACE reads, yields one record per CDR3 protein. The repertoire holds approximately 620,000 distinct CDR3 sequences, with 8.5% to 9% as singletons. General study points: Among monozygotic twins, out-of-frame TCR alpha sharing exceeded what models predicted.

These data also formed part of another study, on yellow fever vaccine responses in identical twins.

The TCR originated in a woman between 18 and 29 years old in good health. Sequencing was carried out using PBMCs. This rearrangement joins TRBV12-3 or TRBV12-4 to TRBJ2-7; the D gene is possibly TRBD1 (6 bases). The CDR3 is CASSLYRTGSYEQYF. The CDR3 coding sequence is TGTGCCAGCAGTCTATACCGAACAGGGTCCTACGAGCAGTACTTC.